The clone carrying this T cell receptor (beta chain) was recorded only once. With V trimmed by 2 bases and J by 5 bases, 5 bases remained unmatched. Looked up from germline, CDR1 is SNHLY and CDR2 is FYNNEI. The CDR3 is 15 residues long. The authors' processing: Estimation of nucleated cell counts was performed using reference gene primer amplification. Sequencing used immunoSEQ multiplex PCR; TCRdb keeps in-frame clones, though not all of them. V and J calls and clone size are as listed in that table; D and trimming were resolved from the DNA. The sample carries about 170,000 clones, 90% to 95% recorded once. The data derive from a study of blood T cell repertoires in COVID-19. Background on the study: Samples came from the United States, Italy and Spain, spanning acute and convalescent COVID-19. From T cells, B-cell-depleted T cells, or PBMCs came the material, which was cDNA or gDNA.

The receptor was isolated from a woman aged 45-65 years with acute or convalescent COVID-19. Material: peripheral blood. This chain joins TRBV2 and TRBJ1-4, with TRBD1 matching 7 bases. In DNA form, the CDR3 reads TGTGCCAGCAGTGAATTGACAGGGACAAATGAAAAACTGTTTTTT. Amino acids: CASSELTGTNEKLFF. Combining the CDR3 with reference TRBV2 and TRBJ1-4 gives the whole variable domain EPEVTQTPSHQVTQMGQEVILRCVPISNHLYFYWYRQILGQKVEFLVSFYNNEISEKSEIFDDQFSVERPDGSNFTLKIRSTKLEDSAMYFCASSELTGTNEKLFFGSGTQLSVL.